This TCR beta chain was observed in a study of T cell changes during pregnancy in multiple sclerosis. Sequencing was performed with immunoSEQ multiplex PCR; in TCRdb, only in-frame clones are kept and a portion is missing. Of about 77,000 clones listed, approximately 91% are singletons. There are 15 residues in the CDR3. The germline gives CDR1 MRHNA, CDR2 SNTAGT. V lost 6 bases and J lost 1, with 13 bases in between. Sample: peripheral blood, taken before pregnancy. This TCR was recovered from a female donor with multiple sclerosis, enrolled in a pregnancy study. The V call is TRBV6-4, the J call TRBJ1-5; no firm D call. CDR3 sequence reads: CASSPDPGSNQPQHF. Written as DNA, the CDR3 is TGTGCCAGCAGCCCCGATCCGGGGAGCAATCAGCCCCAGCATTTT.